The subject of this entry is one TCR beta chain. CDR3 size: 13 residues. V was cut by 5 bases and J by 1 base, with 11 bases left in between. The germline V gene encodes CDR1 GTSNPN and CDR2 SVGIG (reference sequence). Time point specified: first of two post-therapy site-matched biopsies 2 to 3 months apart. TCRdb's copy holds only in-frame clones and misses some; the assay was immunoSEQ multiplex PCR. The profile covers roughly 2,500 clones, with roughly 70% appearing a single time and approximately 15% taken by the ten largest. The data originate from a study of T cells in tumors after PD-1 blockade. Looking at the study overall: During anti-PD-1 treatment, some patients continued daily vismodegib 150 mg. On average, tumor samples gave more than 25,000 TCR templates and approximately 6,000 unique clonotypes.

The chain uses TRBV30 and TRBJ1-1; a possible D gene is TRBD1 (5 bases). The sequence was collected from a human donor with basal cell carcinoma. The sample consisted of tumor tissue, taken after anti-PD-1 treatment. This chain's CDR3 is CAWQGRSNTEAFF. The CDR3 bases are TGTGCCTGGCAGGGAAGGTCGAACACTGAAGCTTTCTTT.